In its sample, the clone carrying this TCR beta chain was seen a few times. Its antigen is unidentified. The data originate from a study of Graves' ophthalmopathy and Graves' hyperthyroidism. Study conclusions and caveats: The model forecast ophthalmopathy progression, reaching about 70% sensitivity and around 75% specificity.

All donors with ophthalmopathy were recorded as having moderate-to-severe activity, CAS ≥3, NOSPECS ≥4 and a duration under 3 months. Excluded were patients with other autoimmune diseases, uncontrolled infections, pregnancy or lactation. The sequenced template was RNA, covering the TCR beta CDR3 region. HTBI-primed first-round RT-PCR preceded second-round multiplex PCR. From the multiplex PCR reads, TCRdb called clonotypes with MiXCR, one entry per CDR3 protein. This sample has 650,000 to 800,000 distinct CDR3 sequences, with 35% to 45% found just once. The ends were cut back, 5 bases at V and 5 bases at J, with 15 bases in the middle. Germline CDR1 SGHAT, CDR2 FQNNGV. This CDR3 contains 14 residues.

This sequence joins TRBV11-2 and TRBJ2-5, with D tentatively TRBD2 (6 bases). Material for sequencing was peripheral blood. The sequence came from an adult man with Graves' ophthalmopathy. The CDR3 is CASSLTSLQETQYF. Written as DNA, the CDR3 is TGTGCCAGCAGCCTGACTAGTCTTCAGGAGACCCAGTACTTC.